The 20 T cell receptor beta chains given below trace back to one sample, sequenced in a study of shared clonotypes between healthy human individuals (dated by TCRdb to 2018 to 2021). CD8 naive samples consisted of CD45RO-negative cells that were positively selected for CCR7, yielding a CD45RA+CCR7+ population without TemRA cells. Libraries were made using the immunoSEQ multiplex PCR assay. TCRdb stores this immuneACCESS table with in-frame sequences only. Part of the clones is absent; in the studies checked, under half of the shortfall reflects unresolved V genes, and no reason is known for the rest. The sample data list around 580,000 clones, and 95% to 98% of these were observed just once. The leading ten clones occupy 0.25% to 0.35% of the sample. The sequenced material came from naive CD8+ T cells sorted from blood. Sample cell subset or site, as interpreted from the label and publication: CD45RA+CCR7+. Every receptor here comes from a man younger than 40 in good health.

The chain has TRBV29-1 and TRBJ2-7; 7 bases fit TRBD1. CDR3 length: 12 residues. V trimming: 7 bases; J trimming: 5 bases; junction bases outside the gene matches: 8. Germline loops: CDR1 SQVTM, CDR2 ANQGSEA. The CDR3 reads CSGRDSNHEQYF. DNA of the CDR3: TGCAGCGGCCGGGACAGCAACCACGAGCAGTACTTC.

Remarks on this clone: At the DNA level, this CDR3 is encoded by other sequences in the same sample as well. V usage is TRBV9 and J usage is TRBJ2-1; 9 nucleotides agree with TRBD2. The V and J ends lost 0 bases and 4 bases, in that order; junction bases with no gene match: 2. Germline V CDR1 and CDR2: SGDLS, YYNGEE. This CDR3 region has 15 residues. The DNA of the CDR3 is TGTGCCAGCAGCGTAGTCGCGGGAGGGTACAATGAGCAGTTCTTC. Its protein product is CASSVVAGGYNEQFF. The entire variable domain, with the rest obtained from reference TRBV9 and TRBJ2-1, is as follows: DSGVTQTPKHLITATGQRVTLRCSPRSGDLSVYWYQQSLDQGLQFLIQYYNGEERAKGNILERFSAQQFPDLHSELNLSSLELGDSALYFCASSVVAGGYNEQFFGPGTRLTVL.

CDR3 sequence reads: CASSQDFRTGTNNQPQHF. The CDR3 nucleotides read TGCGCCAGCAGCCAAGATTTTAGAACCGGGACAAACAATCAGCCCCAGCATTTT. The chain combines TRBV4-3 with TRBJ1-5, with a possible D match to TRBD1 (6 bases). Looked up from germline, CDR1 is LGHNA and CDR2 is YSLEER. This CDR3 contains 18 residues. The V and J ends lost 0 bases and 3 bases respectively, with 18 bases between them.

The V call is TRBV19, the J call TRBJ2-7; maybe TRBD2 (5 bases). Per germline, CDR1 LNHDA and CDR2 SQIVND (reference sequence). The CDR3 has 15 amino acids. Trimming removed 10 bases from V and 0 bases from J, with 19 bases in between. The CDR3 coding sequence is TGTGCCACCTCTCGTAGTTCGGGAAGCTCCTACGAGCAGTACTTC. Its protein product is CATSRSSGSSYEQYF.

This rearrangement joins TRBV28 to TRBJ2-1; TRBD2 matches 7 bases. With 6 bases clipped from V and 7 bases from J, the junction kept 12 bases outside the gene matches. Germline assignment: CDR1 MDHEN and CDR2 SYDVKM. The CDR3 totals 15 residues. The CDR3 loop reads CASRRSGTLGNEQFF. DNA of the CDR3: TGTGCCAGCAGACGGAGCGGGACTTTGGGGAATGAGCAGTTCTTC.

The rearrangement uses TRBV7-9 and TRBJ2-7; TRBD2 matches at 10 bases. Germline loops: CDR1 SEHNR, CDR2 FQNEAQ (reference sequence). The CDR3 length is 16 residues. V was pared by 3 bases and J by 5 bases, with 10 bases of the junction left unmatched. CDR3 loop: CASSFSLAGVSHEQYF. The CDR3 DNA follows: TGTGCCAGCAGCTTCAGTCTAGCGGGAGTGTCCCACGAGCAGTACTTC.

For the CDR3, the DNA is TGTGCCAGCAGCTTGGAGGGGCAGGGCCAAAACTCTGGGGCCAACGTCCTGACTTTC. Amino acid sequence: CASSLEGQGQNSGANVLTF. This chain uses TRBV7-9 with TRBJ2-6, with D perhaps matching TRBD2 (6 bases). Trimming removed 3 bases from V and 0 bases from J, with 18 bases in between. Germline V CDR1 and CDR2: SEHNR, FQNEAQ (reference sequence). The CDR3 is 19 residues long.

The chain uses TRBV9 and TRBJ2-1; tentative D call: TRBD2 (6 bases). Trimming took 4 bases from V and 7 from J, leaving 18 bases between them. The V gene's germline CDR1 is SGDLS and CDR2 YYNGEE. The CDR3 runs 15 residues. The CDR3 is CASSPPVGGRNEQFF. Written as DNA, the CDR3 is TGTGCCAGCAGCCCACCCGTCGGGGGTAGGAATGAGCAGTTCTTC.

Only one count was recorded for this clone. This chain connects TRBV9 to TRBJ2-3, with 10 bases that match TRBD2. The trim removed 0 bases at V and 6 bases at J, leaving 4 bases unmatched. The V gene's germline CDR1 is SGDLS and CDR2 YYNGEE. This CDR3 is built from 15 residues. CDR3 in DNA: TGTGCCAGCAGCGTAGGGGGTAGCGGGAGGGATACGCAGTATTTT. This codes for CASSVGGSGRDTQYF.

The V call is TRBV2, the J call TRBJ1-2, with TRBD1 matching over 12 bases. The CDR3 runs to 15 residues. Germline trimming cut 8 bases from V and 4 bases from J; bases unmatched to any gene: 8. The germline V gene encodes CDR1 SNHLY and CDR2 FYNNEI. The CDR3 DNA sequence: TGTGCCAGCTTGTCCCGGGACAGGGGGCTCTATGGCTACACCTTC. This sequence encodes CASLSRDRGLYGYTF.

As to this clone: Within the sample, other DNA sequences also encode this same CDR3. The chain has TRBV6-5 and TRBJ2-1; D possibly matches TRBD1 or TRBD2 (5 bases each). Germline loops: CDR1 MNHEY, CDR2 SVGAGI. V gave up 8 bases and J gave up 1 base, with 6 bases separating them. The CDR3 spans 12 residues. The CDR3 sequence is CASGGSYNEQFF. The CDR3 bases are TGTGCCAGCGGGGGATCCTACAATGAGCAGTTCTTC.

This chain links TRBV6-6 with TRBJ1-1, with 7 bases fitting TRBD1. The germline V gene encodes CDR1 MNHNY and CDR2 SVGAGI (reference sequence). Losses at the gene ends were 2 bases for V and 7 bases for J; bases not matched to a gene: 7. The CDR3 loop spans 14 amino acids. The CDR3 reads CASSYETGTVEAFF. The CDR3 nucleotides are TGTGCCAGCAGTTACGAGACAGGGACGGTTGAAGCTTTCTTT.

This chain joins TRBV28 and TRBJ2-1, with 8 bases lining up with TRBD1. J was trimmed by 7 bases and V by 6 bases; bases with no gene match: 11. The CDR3 consists of 15 residues. Germline V gene sequence: CDR1 MDHEN, CDR2 SYDVKM. The CDR3 protein is CASRPLDRDWNEQFF. CDR3 coding DNA: TGTGCCAGCAGGCCCTTGGACAGGGATTGGAATGAGCAGTTCTTC.

The CDR3 nucleotides are TGTGCCAGCAGCCAAAATTTCTTGGGGGGTAGAAATGAGCAGTTCTTC. This gives the protein CASSQNFLGGRNEQFF. V and J are TRBV14 and TRBJ2-1, with a weak D call TRBD2 (6 bases). Looked up from germline, CDR1 is SGHDN and CDR2 is FVKESK. Trimming cost V 2 bases and J 7 bases, with 18 bases left between them. The CDR3 is 16 amino acids. Full variable domain (rest looked up from reference TRBV14 and TRBJ2-1): EAGVTQFPSHSVIEKGQTVTLRCDPISGHDNLYWYRRVMGKEIKFLLHFVKESKQDESGMPNNRFLAERTGGTYSTLKVQPAELEDSGVYFCASSQNFLGGRNEQFFGPGTRLTVL.

The chain has TRBV21-1 and TRBJ2-1; TRBD2, as called in the table, went unchecked against the DNA. TRBV21-1 is a pseudogene. This CDR3 contains 18 residues. This CDR3 is CAGRQSGGNPRGYNEQFF. The CDR3 bases are TGTGCCGGCAGGCAGTCTGGCGGGAACCCCCGGGGCTACAATGAGCAGTTCTTC.

The chain has TRBV30 and TRBJ2-3; 9 positions agree with TRBD2. The CDR3 is 16 residues long. The trim removed 5 bases at V and 4 bases at J, leaving 13 bases unmatched. Looked up from germline, CDR1 is GTSNPN and CDR2 is SVGIG (reference sequence). CDR3 nucleotides: TGTGCCTGGTCCCCCGGGACTAGCTTTATAGCAGATACGCAGTATTTT. Translating gives CAWSPGTSFIADTQYF.

The chain uses TRBV7-9 and TRBJ2-6, with D uncertain. The CDR3 runs 15 residues. Germline CDR1 SEHNR, CDR2 FQNEAQ (reference sequence). V gave up 4 bases and J gave up 4 bases, with 11 bases separating them. CDR3 protein: CASSSRPGGANVLTF. The CDR3 DNA reads as TGTGCCAGCAGCTCCCGGCCCGGGGGGGCCAACGTCCTGACTTTC.

This chain links TRBV7-9 with TRBJ2-7; weak D call: TRBD1 (5 bases). V was cut by 6 bases and J by 1 base, with 10 bases left in between. The CDR3 totals 13 residues. Germline-derived CDR1 and CDR2 are SEHNR and FQNEAQ (reference sequence). For the CDR3, the DNA is TGTGCCAGCAGTTCCAGGGTATCCTACGAGCAGTACTTC. This sequence encodes CASSSRVSYEQYF. Using reference TRBV7-9 and TRBJ2-7 for the parts outside the CDR3, the full variable domain is DTGVSQNPRHKITKRGQNVTFRCDPISEHNRLYWYRQTLGQGPEFLTYFQNEAQLEKSRLLSDRFSAERPKGSFSTLEIQRTEQGDSAMYLCASSSRVSYEQYFGPGTRLTVT.

This clone occurred once. The chain joins TRBV27 to TRBJ2-7; 11 bases map to TRBD2. Germline CDR1 reads MNHEY; CDR2 reads SMNVEV (reference sequence). V was clipped by 5 bases and J by 7 bases; unmatched bases: 7. CDR3 length equals 14 residues. The CDR3 is CASSTGLAGAEQYF. DNA of the CDR3: TGTGCCAGCAGTACTGGACTAGCGGGCGCTGAGCAGTACTTC.

The chain joins TRBV25-1 to TRBJ2-1, with D perhaps given as TRBD1 or TRBD2 (6 bases each). The germline V gene has CDR1 MGHDK and CDR2 SYGVNS. The CDR3 is 15 amino acids. Trimming left V 6 bases short and J 6 bases short, with 18 bases between. The CDR3 loop reads CASSGGPRLTNEQFF. As DNA, the CDR3 is TGTGCCAGCAGCGGGGGCCCCCGGCTAACCAATGAGCAGTTCTTC.